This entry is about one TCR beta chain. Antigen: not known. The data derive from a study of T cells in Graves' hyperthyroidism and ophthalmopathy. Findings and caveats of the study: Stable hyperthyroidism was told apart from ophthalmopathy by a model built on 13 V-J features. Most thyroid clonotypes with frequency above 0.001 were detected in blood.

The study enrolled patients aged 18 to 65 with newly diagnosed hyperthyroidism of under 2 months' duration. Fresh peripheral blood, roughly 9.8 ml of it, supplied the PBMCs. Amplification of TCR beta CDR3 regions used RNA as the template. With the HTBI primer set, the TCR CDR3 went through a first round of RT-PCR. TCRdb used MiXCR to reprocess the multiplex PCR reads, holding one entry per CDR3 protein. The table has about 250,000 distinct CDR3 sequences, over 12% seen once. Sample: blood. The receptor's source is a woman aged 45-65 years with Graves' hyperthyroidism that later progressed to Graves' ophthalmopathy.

Here the CDR3 DNA reads TGTGCCAGCATGACCGAGCTAGGGTACAATGAGCAGTTCTTC. Protein sequence: CASMTELGYNEQFF. The chain uses TRBV2 and TRBJ2-1, with no clear D. This CDR3 region has 14 residues. CDR1 and CDR2 (germline): SNHLY, FYNNEI. V was cut by 7 bases and J by 4 bases, with 14 bases left in between.